Below are 21 T cell receptor beta chains sequenced from a single sample in a study of shared clonotypes between healthy human individuals. The table came from immunoSEQ multiplex PCR; TCRdb's copy has only in-frame clones and leaves some out. The sample holds about 470,000 clones, roughly three quarters seen once. Input material: PBMCs. These receptors came from a woman in her thirties or forties in good health. Some clones in this sample may be carry-over from other donors' samples.

Comments on this clone: This specimen includes other DNA sequences encoding the same CDR3. The DNA of the CDR3 is TGCAGCGCCACCGGGGGCGGGGCTCTGAACACTGAAGCTTTCTTT. Its translation is CSATGGGALNTEAFF. The V gene is TRBV29-1, the J gene TRBJ1-1; a possible D gene is TRBD1 (6 bases). This CDR3 comprises 15 residues. The V gene's germline CDR1 is SQVTM and CDR2 ANQGSEA. The ends were cut back, 7 bases at V and 0 bases at J, with 18 bases in the middle. The complete variable domain, with remaining parts taken from reference TRBV29-1 and TRBJ1-1, reads SAVISQKPSRDICQRGTSLTIQCQVDSQVTMMFWYRQQPGQSLTLIATANQGSEATYESGFVIDKFPISRPNLTFSTLTVSNMSPEDSSIYLCSATGGGALNTEAFFGQGTRLTVV.

The genes are TRBV6-1 and TRBJ1-1; the D gene is possibly TRBD1 (5 bases). From germline, CDR1 is MNHNS and CDR2 SASEGT. There are 13 residues in the CDR3. Trimming left V 10 bases short and J 5 bases short, with 17 bases between. The CDR3 spells CAILVGRETEAFF. As DNA, the CDR3 is TGTGCCATCCTAGTGGGGCGGGAGACTGAAGCTTTCTTT.

The chain carries TRBV6-6 and TRBJ2-7, with D maybe TRBD2 (5 bases). The germline V gene has CDR1 MNHNY and CDR2 SVGAGI (reference sequence). This CDR3 is built from 15 residues. The V end was cut by 0 bases, the J end by 3 bases, with 12 bases between. The CDR3 loop is CASSYSTFGIYEQYF. Written as DNA, the CDR3 is TGTGCCAGCAGTTACTCTACATTCGGGATCTACGAGCAGTACTTC.

J is TRBJ1-2 and V is TRBV5-1, with 7 bases fitting TRBD1. This CDR3 comprises 15 residues. V was pared by 0 bases and J by 6 bases, with 8 bases of the junction left unmatched. The germline V gene has CDR1 SGHRS and CDR2 YFSETQ. DNA of the CDR3: TGCGCCAGCAGCTTGGCCGAGGTGACAGGGAATGGCTACACCTTC. It specifies CASSLAEVTGNGYTF.

This clone was seen once. The rearrangement uses TRBV2 and TRBJ2-7, with TRBD2 matching 10 bases. The germline V gene has CDR1 SNHLY and CDR2 FYNNEI. This CDR3 contains 14 residues. With V trimmed by 1 base and J by 6 bases, 3 bases remained unmatched. As DNA, the CDR3 is TGTGCCAGCAGTGAAGGGCTAGCGGGAGTCGAGCAGTACTTC. This gives the protein CASSEGLAGVEQYF.

The chain recombines TRBV5-6 with TRBJ2-1, with a tentative D call TRBD2 (6 bases). Germline V gives CDR1 SGHDT, CDR2 YYEEEE. V shed 6 bases and J shed 10 bases, with 11 bases lying between them. The CDR3 consists of 11 residues. The chain's CDR3 is CASIGGVEQFF. The CDR3 DNA reads as TGTGCCAGCATCGGAGGGGTCGAGCAGTTCTTC.

Concerning this clone: Since the CDR3 does not end with the conserved phenylalanine or tryptophan, this likely comes from a read error. V and J are TRBV29-1 and TRBJ1-1; maybe TRBD1 (5 bases). Deletions cut 5 bases from V and 4 bases from J, with 8 bases between. The V gene's germline CDR1 is SQVTM and CDR2 ANQGSEA. CDR3 size: 11 residues. The CDR3 sequence is CSVSGTTEAFL. The CDR3 DNA follows: TGCAGCGTTTCAGGGACCACTGAAGCTTTCCTT.

The CDR3 reads CATSRASAGLGEQFF. The CDR3 coding sequence is TGTGCCACCAGCAGAGCTAGCGCCGGGCTGGGGGAGCAGTTCTTC. The genes are TRBV15 and TRBJ2-1; perhaps TRBD2 as D (6 bases). The germline CDR1 and CDR2 sequences are LNHNV and YYDKDF (reference sequence). The V end lost 1 base, the J end lost 10 bases, and 17 bases lay between the germline ends. The CDR3 runs to 15 residues.

The V call is TRBV6-6, the J call TRBJ2-7; 9 nucleotides agree with TRBD1. CDR1 and CDR2 from the germline V gene are MNHNY and SVGAGI (reference sequence). Losses at the gene ends were 2 bases for V and 3 bases for J; bases not matched to a gene: 5. The CDR3 is made up of 15 amino acids. The CDR3 nucleotides are TGTGCCAGCAGTTACCCGGACAGGGGAGTCTACGAGCAGTACTTC. Amino acid sequence: CASSYPDRGVYEQYF.

The rearrangement links TRBV5-1 to TRBJ2-1; TRBD2 agrees at 12 bases. This CDR3 comprises 17 residues. Losses at the gene ends were 3 bases for V and 3 bases for J; bases not matched to a gene: 7. Germline-derived CDR1 and CDR2 are SGHRS and YFSETQ. This CDR3 reads CASSSSTSGSDYNEQFF. The CDR3 DNA follows: TGCGCCAGCAGCTCTTCGACTAGCGGGAGTGACTACAATGAGCAGTTCTTC.

The chain joins TRBV6-5 to TRBJ2-7; D is ambiguous. Trimming shortened V by 0 bases and J by 0 bases, and 9 bases separated the two germline ends. This CDR3 comprises 15 residues. Per germline, CDR1 MNHEY and CDR2 SVGAGI. As DNA, the CDR3 is TGTGCCAGCAGTTACTCTCGTTCCAGCTCCTACGAGCAGTACTTC. Translating gives CASSYSRSSSYEQYF.

The chain is built from TRBV7-2 and TRBJ1-5; D may be TRBD1 (6 bases). This CDR3 has 14 residues. V lost 5 bases, J lost 3 bases, and 11 bases lay in between. Per the germline V gene, CDR1 is SGHTA and CDR2 is FQGNSA. The CDR3 loop is CASSLTGLNQPQHF. The CDR3 DNA sequence: TGTGCCAGCAGCCTGACAGGACTCAATCAGCCCCAGCATTTT.

The chain uses TRBV11-2 and TRBJ2-1; no definite D call. The V end was cut by 0 bases, the J end by 5 bases, with 5 bases between. Germline values: CDR1 SGHAT, CDR2 FQNNGV. The CDR3 is 13 amino acids. The CDR3 spells CASSLDAHNEQFF. CDR3 sequence (DNA): TGTGCCAGCAGCTTAGACGCTCACAATGAGCAGTTCTTC.

The chain combines TRBV4-3 with TRBJ2-3, with TRBD1 matching 9 bases. Germline CDR1 is LGHNA and CDR2 is YSLEER. The CDR3 is 15 residues long. V shed 1 base and J 2 bases; nucleotides not matched to a gene: 1. Here the CDR3 DNA reads TGCGCCAGCAGCCAAGGACAGGGGGTCACAGATACGCAGTATTTT. It is translated as CASSQGQGVTDTQYF.

This chain connects TRBV7-8 to TRBJ2-7, with 11 bases fitting TRBD2. The J segment lost 1 base and the V segment lost 5 bases, leaving 16 bases of the junction unmatched. The CDR3 totals 19 residues. Germline assignment: CDR1 SGHVS and CDR2 FQNEAQ. The CDR3 loop reads CASSRALMTSGTRSYEQYF. As DNA, the CDR3 is TGTGCCAGCAGCCGCGCCCTCATGACTAGCGGGACTCGATCCTACGAGCAGTACTTC.

V is TRBV29-1 and J is TRBJ2-3, with 8 bases lining up with TRBD2. This CDR3 is 17 amino acids long. The trim removed 1 base at V and 0 bases at J, leaving 9 bases unmatched. In germline, CDR1 is SQVTM, CDR2 ANQGSEA. The CDR3: CSVEGRFTSGSTDTQYF. In DNA form, the CDR3 reads TGCAGCGTTGAAGGGCGTTTTACTAGCGGCAGCACAGATACGCAGTATTTT.

This chain joins TRBV7-9 and TRBJ1-1, with TRBD1 as a possible D gene (5 bases). The CDR3 spans 11 residues. V dropped 2 bases and J dropped 11 bases, with 9 bases sitting between them. Germline CDR1 and CDR2: SEHNR and FQNEAQ (reference sequence). CDR3 amino acids: CASSLLRGAFF. DNA for the CDR3: TGTGCCAGCAGCTTACTCCGGGGGGCTTTCTTT.

This clone was observed a handful of times. The chain carries TRBV6-1 and TRBJ2-2; D may be TRBD1 or TRBD2 (5 bases each). V lost 0 bases and J 2 bases, leaving 13 bases between the germline ends. Germline-derived CDR1 and CDR2 are MNHNS and SASEGT. The CDR3 consists of 17 residues. DNA for the CDR3: TGTGCCAGCAGTGAAGCGAGGGGCAGGTACAACACCGGGGAGCTGTTTTTT. Translated: CASSEARGRYNTGELFF.

V usage is TRBV5-1 and J usage is TRBJ2-7; TRBD1 agrees at 7 bases. CDR3 length equals 15 residues. Losses at the gene ends were 3 bases for V and 3 bases for J; bases not matched to a gene: 9. The germline gives CDR1 SGHRS, CDR2 YFSETQ. The CDR3 coding sequence is TGCGCCAGCAGCTGGGGACCAGGGGGAGACTACGAGCAGTACTTC. This codes for CASSWGPGGDYEQYF.

This chain uses TRBV30 with TRBJ2-4; no clear D. The V and J ends lost 0 bases and 1 base respectively, with 10 bases between them. Germline V lookup: CDR1 GTSNPN, CDR2 SVGIG (reference sequence). CDR3 size: 15 residues. As DNA, the CDR3 is TGTGCCTGGAGTGTAATGGTAGGGGCCAAAAACATTCAGTACTTC. Its translation is CAWSVMVGAKNIQYF.

Comments on this clone: A much larger clone differs from this one at a single base, so this may be a read error. Other DNA sequences in the same sample also yield this CDR3. J is TRBJ2-7 and V is TRBV18; D remains ambiguous. V gave up 0 bases and J gave up 1 base, with 4 bases separating them. The CDR3 spans 13 residues. Germline CDR1 is KGHSH and CDR2 is LQKENI. The CDR3 loop reads CASSPPGSYEQYF. In DNA, the CDR3 is TGTGCCAGCTCACCACCGGGGTCCTACGAGCAGTACTTC. The full variable domain, with the rest looked up from reference TRBV18 and TRBJ2-7, is NAGVMQNPRHLVRRRGQEARLRCSPMKGHSHVYWYRQLPEEGLKFMVYLQKENIIDESGMPKERFSAEFPKEGPSILRIQQVVRGDSAAYFCASSPPGSYEQYFGPGTRLTVT.